One TCR beta chain is described in this entry. This record comes from a study of T cell changes during pregnancy in multiple sclerosis. Trimming took off 4 bases at V and 0 bases at J, with 15 bases between the two ends. CDR3 size: 17 residues. Germline V gene data show CDR1 as MNHEY and CDR2 as SMNVEV (reference sequence). The data were produced by immunoSEQ multiplex PCR, yet TCRdb's version contains in-frame clones alone and is incomplete. The sample records approximately 50,000 clones, almost 95% being singletons. This TCR came from a female donor with multiple sclerosis, enrolled in a pregnancy study. Material: CD4+ T cells from peripheral blood mononuclear cells, obtained in the third trimester of pregnancy. The J gene is TRBJ2-2, the V gene TRBV27; D call uncertain. The CDR3 region has the DNA TGTGCCAGCAGTTACACCTTTAGCCGAGCGAACACCGGGGAGCTGTTTTTT. Protein: CASSYTFSRANTGELFF.